This T cell receptor (beta chain) originates from a study of T cell clones after liver transplantation. The wider study: Liver transplant recipients had immunosuppression withdrawal attempted within 2 years. Findings and limits, study-wide: Low donor cell numbers restricted donor-reactive repertoire measurement in a couple of subjects. Circulating graft-donor-reactive CD4 TCRbeta sequences fell significantly post-transplant in most of the 8 subjects.

On this clone: Its antigen is not identified.

Trimming removed 3 bases at V and 1 base at J, with 6 bases between. Per the germline V gene, CDR1 is KGHSH and CDR2 is LQKENI. CDR3 size: 13 residues. Sequenced by immunoSEQ multiplex PCR; TCRdb stores in-frame clones only, minus some. The profile shows about 80,000 clones, over 80% of them singletons. The sample was CD4+ T cells from blood, taken approximately 3.5 years after liver transplant. This sequence originates from a human patient who received a liver transplant. Some T cells may have come from the graft donor. This sequence joins TRBV18 and TRBJ2-5; possibly TRBD2 for D (6 bases). Here the CDR3 DNA reads TGTGCCAGCTCACCGGGACTCCAAGAGACCCAGTACTTC. As protein: CASSPGLQETQYF.